These T cell receptor beta chains were read from a single sample in a study of T cell responses to AZD1222 COVID-19 vaccine. The protocol was immunoSEQ multiplex PCR, while the TCRdb copy is restricted to in-frame clones and leaves out a portion. The sample yields about 140,000 clones, about 92% seen once. The input for sequencing was peripheral blood, taken on day 0 of AZD1222 vaccination. The receptors shown here come from an adult in good health. Each CDR3 is given with its conserved first and last residue. The order of the fields is J gene, V gene, D gene, CDR3 protein. The D gene is left open where the match is weak.

j_gene: TRBJ2-7
v_gene: TRBV7-2
d_gene: .
CDR3aa: CASEGGYSYEQYF

j_gene: TRBJ2-2
v_gene: TRBV7-2
d_gene: .
CDR3aa: CASSQRGRAGELFF

j_gene: TRBJ2-5
v_gene: TRBV9
d_gene: TRBD1
CDR3aa: CASSVVPVGQGAETQYF

j_gene: TRBJ1-4
v_gene: TRBV5-1
d_gene: .
CDR3aa: CASSPGTAAGKLFF

j_gene: TRBJ1-3
v_gene: TRBV3-1/TRBV3-2
d_gene: .
CDR3aa: CASTSSRGSGNTIYF

j_gene: TRBJ1-2
v_gene: TRBV6-5
d_gene: TRBD1
CDR3aa: CASSSQPGRGHGYTF

j_gene: TRBJ1-2
v_gene: TRBV29-1
d_gene: .
CDR3aa: CSVEESGGPGYTF

j_gene: TRBJ2-7
v_gene: TRBV5-4
d_gene: .
CDR3aa: CASSPRYPDEQYF

j_gene: TRBJ2-3
v_gene: TRBV30
d_gene: .
CDR3aa: CASSRSSTDTQYF

j_gene: TRBJ1-3
v_gene: TRBV7-8
d_gene: .
CDR3aa: CASSLVRAGTYSGNTIYF

j_gene: TRBJ1-1
v_gene: TRBV6-2/TRBV6-3
d_gene: .
CDR3aa: CASSYSRGGLNTEAFF

j_gene: TRBJ1-5
v_gene: TRBV28
d_gene: .
CDR3aa: CASSLSYRVGGQPQHF

j_gene: TRBJ1-5
v_gene: TRBV2
d_gene: .
CDR3aa: CASSESPLNQPQHF

j_gene: TRBJ1-3
v_gene: TRBV5-1
d_gene: .
CDR3aa: CASSLGPGNTIYF

j_gene: TRBJ2-7
v_gene: TRBV11-1
d_gene: TRBD2
CDR3aa: CASSSLGTSPYEQYF

j_gene: TRBJ1-1
v_gene: TRBV6-6
d_gene: .
CDR3aa: CASSSPLGAVNTEAFF

j_gene: TRBJ2-1
v_gene: TRBV7-2
d_gene: TRBD2
CDR3aa: CASTEGLPVINEQFF